This is a list of T cell receptor beta chains from one sample in a study of OX40 agonist ivuxolimab in advanced cancers. Sequencing was performed with immunoSEQ multiplex PCR; in TCRdb, only in-frame clones are kept and a portion is missing. The table shows roughly 36,000 clones, with around three quarters occurring only once. Sample: CD4+ or CD8+ T cells sorted from blood, taken in a trial of the OX40 agonist ivuxolimab. These receptors came from an adult with an advanced solid tumor such as melanoma, head and neck, liver or kidney cancer. The CDR3 runs from the conserved cysteine through the conserved F or W. D genes are given only for firm matches. Size is stated for part of the rows, as once, few or many counts, or as a class when the clone is expanded.

v_gene	j_gene	d_gene	abundance	CDR3aa	CDR3nt
TRBV27	TRBJ2-7	TRBD1	few	CASSISVGQIYEQYF	TGTGCCAGCAGTATCTCAGTGGGACAGATCTACGAGCAGTACTTC
TRBV9	TRBJ1-1	NA	NA	CASSVGLGNTEAFF	TGTGCCAGCAGCGTAGGGTTGGGGAACACTGAAGCTTTCTTT
TRBV6-5	TRBJ1-1	TRBD1	NA	CASSYRQGVNTEAFF	TGTGCCAGCAGTTACAGACAGGGGGTGAACACTGAAGCTTTCTTT
TRBV7-2	TRBJ1-3	NA	NA	CASSVDGFSGNTIYF	TGTGCCAGCAGCGTCGACGGATTCTCTGGAAACACCATATATTTT
TRBV18	TRBJ1-6	NA	few	CASSPRDRSYNSPLHF	TGTGCCAGCTCACCACGGGACCGCTCCTATAATTCACCCCTCCACTTT
TRBV6-4	TRBJ2-7	NA	NA	CASSDCGGLRDYEQYF	TGTGCCAGCAGTGACTGTGGGGGGCTTCGGGATTACGAGCAGTACTTC
TRBV2	TRBJ2-5	TRBD1	NA	CASRNRDRVGGETQYF	TGTGCCAGCAGAAACCGGGACAGGGTGGGCGGGGAGACCCAGTACTTC
TRBV30	TRBJ1-3	TRBD1	NA	CAWSWDRGPWENTIYF	TGTGCCTGGAGTTGGGACAGGGGACCTTGGGAAAACACCATATATTTT
TRBV6-5	TRBJ2-2	NA	NA	CASSYSGGGGTGELFF	TGTGCCAGCAGTTACTCAGGGGGGGGTGGCACCGGGGAGCTGTTTTTT
TRBV29-1	TRBJ1-1	NA	NA	CSVCNVNTEAFF	TGCAGCGTTTGCAACGTGAACACTGAAGCTTTCTTT
TRBV10-2	TRBJ1-2	NA	NA	CASSEGLSDGYTF	TGCGCCAGCAGTGAGGGACTTAGTGATGGCTACACCTTC
TRBV7-2	TRBJ1-5	NA	NA	CASSPQGNQPQHF	TGTGCCAGCAGCCCCCAGGGCAATCAGCCCCAGCATTTT
TRBV4-1	TRBJ1-5	NA	NA	CASSQDEAAAYQPQHF	TGCGCCAGCAGCCAAGATGAGGCAGCAGCTTATCAGCCCCAGCATTTT
TRBV5-1	TRBJ1-2	TRBD1	NA	CASSDPRQGATSYTF	TGCGCCAGCAGCGATCCTCGACAGGGGGCAACTAGCTACACCTTC
TRBV11-2	TRBJ1-5	TRBD1	few	CASSLGTESNQPQHF	TGTGCCAGCAGCCTAGGGACAGAGAGCAATCAGCCCCAGCATTTT
TRBV6-6	TRBJ1-5	TRBD1	NA	CASSYSLQGYQPQHF	TGTGCCAGCAGTTACTCTTTACAGGGGTATCAGCCCCAGCATTTT
TRBV4-1	TRBJ2-7	TRBD1	NA	CASSSPTGSTYEQYF	TGCGCCAGCAGCTCCCCGACAGGGTCGACCTACGAGCAGTACTTC
TRBV5-6	TRBJ2-5	TRBD1	NA	CASSLPGTGLETQYF	TGTGCCAGCAGCCTCCCTGGGACAGGGTTGGAGACCCAGTACTTC
TRBV9	TRBJ2-1	TRBD1	NA	CASSDRDRPYNEQFF	TGTGCCAGCAGCGACCGGGACAGGCCATACAATGAGCAGTTCTTC
TRBV9	TRBJ2-2	TRBD1	NA	CASSVLMGQGDTGELFF	TGTGCCAGCAGCGTACTGATGGGACAGGGGGACACCGGGGAGCTGTTTTTT
TRBV7-9	TRBJ1-4	NA	NA	CASSEGVNPTNEKLFF	TGTGCCAGCAGCGAAGGAGTTAACCCAACTAATGAAAAACTGTTTTTT
TRBV9	TRBJ2-2	TRBD1	NA	CASRSGTANTGELFF	TGTGCCAGCAGGAGTGGGACAGCCAACACCGGGGAGCTGTTTTTT
TRBV6-1	TRBJ2-5	TRBD1	NA	CASSETGGQETQYF	TGTGCCAGCAGTGAAACAGGGGGCCAAGAGACCCAGTACTTC
TRBV27	TRBJ1-5	NA	few	CASSLGGSNQPQHF	TGTGCCAGCAGTTTAGGCGGAAGCAATCAGCCCCAGCATTTT
TRBV11-3	TRBJ1-4	NA	NA	CASSLRGGEKLFF	TGTGCCAGCAGCCTCCGGGGAGGTGAAAAACTGTTTTTT
TRBV5-1	TRBJ2-2	NA	NA	CASSSYFLDREGFASGELFF	TGCGCCAGCAGCTCGTACTTCCTTGACAGGGAGGGATTTGCGTCCGGGGAGCTGTTTTTT
TRBV9	TRBJ2-3	NA	NA	CASSPATSTDTQYF	TGTGCCAGCAGCCCAGCAACTAGCACAGATACGCAGTATTTT